These 25 T cell receptor beta chains originate from one sample sequenced in a study of T cell repertoires in cytomegalovirus infection (dated by TCRdb to between 2018 and 2021). The listed sequencing device is Illumina HiSeq 1500. TCRdb passed the public sequencing reads through fastp at Q25 and MiXCR, retaining productive beta sequences. Each CDR3 protein appears once, grouped with its most common genes and DNA. For this sample there are around 130,000 distinct CDR3 sequences; roughly 8.2% appear just once. Roughly 9.1% of the sample is taken by the ten largest. Material: PBMCs. The receptors originated from a human donor in good health (CMV status not recorded). Some clones in this sample may be carry-over from other donors' samples.

This clonotype was detected many times. The chain combines TRBV11-2 with TRBJ1-6; D may be TRBD1 (5 bases). CDR3 length equals 19 residues. Per germline, CDR1 SGHAT and CDR2 FQNNGV. Trimming stripped 5 bases from V and 0 bases from J, with 20 bases between. This CDR3 is CASSPGGTRSSSYNSPLHF. CDR3 coding DNA: TGTGCCAGCAGCCCCGGGGGTACTAGATCTAGCTCCTATAATTCACCCCTCCACTTT. The entire variable domain, with the rest obtained from reference TRBV11-2 and TRBJ1-6, is as follows: EAGVAQSPRYKIIEKRQSVAFWCNPISGHATLYWYQQILGQGPKLLIQFQNNGVVDDSQLPKDRFSAERLKGVDSTLKIQPAKLEDSAVYLCASSPGGTRSSSYNSPLHFGNGTRLTVT.

This clonotype was counted ten times or more. The chain recombines TRBV28 with TRBJ1-5, with TRBD1 matching over 8 bases. The trim removed 11 bases at V and 0 bases at J, leaving 12 bases unmatched. Germline V lookup: CDR1 MDHEN, CDR2 SYDVKM. CDR3 length equals 16 residues. CDR3 amino acids: CAAQGDSLYSNQPQHF. The CDR3 DNA follows: TGTGCCGCACAGGGGGACAGTTTATATAGCAATCAGCCCCAGCATTTT.

The chain employs TRBV30 and TRBJ2-7; 10 bases match TRBD1. The CDR3 spans 14 residues. J gave up 6 bases and V 1 base, and 6 bases lay outside the gene matches. The germline gives CDR1 GTSNPN, CDR2 SVGIG (reference sequence). CDR3 nucleotides: TGTGCCTGGAGTGGCGGGACAGGGGCGGTCGAGCAGTACTTC. Its protein product is CAWSGGTGAVEQYF.

The sample holds many counts of this clonotype. This chain links TRBV6-2 or TRBV6-3 with TRBJ1-1; TRBD1 matches 7 bases. The CDR3 extends over 13 amino acids. V was pared by 8 bases and J by 1 base, with 4 bases of the junction left unmatched. Per the germline V gene, CDR1 is MNHEY and CDR2 is SVGEGT. The CDR3 region has the DNA TGTGCCAGCCAGGACAGGCAGAACACTGAAGCTTTCTTT. Its protein product is CASQDRQNTEAFF.

This clonotype has at least ten counts. The chain uses TRBV11-2 and TRBJ2-1, with 10 bases that match TRBD2. The CDR3 spans 16 residues. V lost 8 bases to trimming and J lost 10 bases; unmatched junction nucleotides: 17. Per germline, CDR1 SGHAT and CDR2 FQNNGV. The CDR3 loop is CASDDLRSGGAREQFF. The CDR3 coding sequence is TGTGCCAGCGATGACCTGCGGAGCGGGGGGGCTCGGGAGCAGTTCTTC.

This clonotype was observed at least ten times. The chain employs TRBV28 and TRBJ1-3; D is undetermined. Between the trimmed V and J ends, which lost 0 bases and 0 bases, there was a span of 12 bases. Germline V gives CDR1 MDHEN, CDR2 SYDVKM. This CDR3 is built from 17 residues. CDR3 sequence: CASSLWGGLSSGNTIYF. CDR3 DNA: TGTGCCAGCAGTTTATGGGGAGGCCTGAGCTCTGGAAACACCATATATTTT.

This clonotype occurred many times. CDR3 region: CASSRASGEAGANVLTF. CDR3 DNA: TGTGCCAGCAGCCGGGCGTCGGGCGAGGCTGGGGCCAACGTCCTGACTTTC. The V and J genes are TRBV11-3 and TRBJ2-6; no firm D call. V was cut by 5 bases and J by 2 bases, with 16 bases left in between. This CDR3 is 17 amino acids long. Germline lookup yields CDR1 SGHNT and CDR2 YENEEA.

Worth noting for this clonotype: It may be a read error: a sequence one base away is much more abundant. The chain employs TRBV28 and TRBJ1-1; D is undetermined. Germline V lookup: CDR1 MDHEN, CDR2 SYDVKM. This CDR3 is 11 amino acids long. Trimming cost V 6 bases and J 9 bases, with 11 bases left between them. The CDR3 DNA reads TGTGCCAGCAGGGGCCCAACCCAAGCTTTCTTT. Encoded protein: CASRGPTQAFF. The full variable domain, completed using reference TRBV28 and TRBJ1-1, is DVKVTQSSRYLVKRTGEKVFLECVQDMDHENMFWYRQDPGLGLRLIYFSYDVKMKEKGDIPEGYSVSREKKERFSLILESASTNQTSMYLCASRGPTQAFFGQGTRLTVV.

This clonotype was observed at least ten times. The rearrangement links TRBV20-1 to TRBJ2-7; D possibly corresponds to TRBD2 (6 bases). The CDR3 is 13 residues long. Trimming shortened V by 3 bases and J by 3 bases, and 12 bases separated the two germline ends. Germline V gene data show CDR1 as DFQATT and CDR2 as SNEGSKA (reference sequence). The CDR3: CSASSGDLYEQYF. CDR3 nucleotide sequence: TGCAGTGCTAGTAGCGGTGACCTCTACGAGCAGTACTTC.

This clonotype showed up many times. The chain carries TRBV7-9 and TRBJ1-1, with D uncertain. The CDR3 is 16 residues long. V was pared by 5 bases and J by 0 bases, with 16 bases between. Germline assignment: CDR1 SEHNR and CDR2 FQNEAQ (reference sequence). CDR3 DNA sequence: TGTGCCAGCAGCCCCCCGGGCAGCCGCATGAACACTGAAGCTTTCTTT. Encoded protein: CASSPPGSRMNTEAFF.

Ten or more counts support this clonotype. V gene TRBV15 combines with J gene TRBJ1-5, with D uncertain. The CDR3 length is 15 residues. Per germline, CDR1 LNHNV and CDR2 YYDKDF (reference sequence). V lost 0 bases to trimming and J lost 1 base, with 7 bases between them. The DNA for the CDR3 is TGTGCCACCAGCAGAGATAACCTGAGCAATCAGCCCCAGCATTTT. As protein: CATSRDNLSNQPQHF.

This clonotype was detected many times. The genes are TRBV4-1 and TRBJ2-2; TRBD1 is a possible D gene (5 bases). Germline V gene data show CDR1 as MGHRA and CDR2 as YSYEKL. Trimming cost V 3 bases and J 1 base, with 12 bases left between them. CDR3 length: 16 amino acids. CDR3 nucleotides: TGCGCCAGCAGCCAGGTCCCTACAGGGAACACCGGGGAGCTGTTTTTT. This translates into CASSQVPTGNTGELFF.

This clonotype was detected ten times or more. This chain joins TRBV7-2 and TRBJ1-1; no clear D. The CDR3 is made up of 11 amino acids. Trimming cost V 4 bases and J 10 bases, with 10 bases left between them. Per the germline V gene, CDR1 is SGHTA and CDR2 is FQGNSA. In DNA, the CDR3 is TGTGCCAGCAGCTCGGGGATTATAGCTTTCTTT. Its translation is CASSSGIIAFF.

This clonotype was found many times. The chain has TRBV7-9 and TRBJ2-1; 10 bases match TRBD2. V shed 4 bases, J shed 9 bases, and the junction held 9 bases outside the gene matches. The germline CDR1 and CDR2 sequences are SEHNR and FQNEAQ (reference sequence). The CDR3 is 15 residues long. The DNA of the CDR3 is TGTGCCAGCAGCTATAGAGCGGGGGGGCCGACTGAGCAGTTCTTC. The encoded protein is CASSYRAGGPTEQFF.

In its sample, this clonotype was seen many times. This sequence joins TRBV20-1 and TRBJ2-3, with a possible D match to TRBD2 (6 bases). Looked up from germline, CDR1 is DFQATT and CDR2 is SNEGSKA (reference sequence). CDR3 length: 13 amino acids. V was clipped by 5 bases and J by 4 bases, with 13 bases between them. The CDR3 reads CSAWETSSDTQYF. The CDR3, as DNA: TGCAGTGCTTGGGAGACTAGTTCAGATACGCAGTATTTT.

This clonotype showed up just a few times. This sequence joins TRBV20-1 and TRBJ2-3; no firm D call. Trimming pared 0 bases from V and 5 bases from J, leaving 9 bases between. Germline V CDR1 and CDR2: DFQATT, SNEGSKA (reference sequence). The CDR3 consists of 13 residues. The DNA of the CDR3 is TGCAGTGCTAGAGATCCAGGCGGAGATACGCAGTATTTT. It specifies CSARDPGGDTQYF.

This clonotype was detected ten times or more. The chain recombines TRBV15 with TRBJ2-1; 12 positions match TRBD2. CDR1 and CDR2 (germline): LNHNV, YYDKDF (reference sequence). The CDR3 has 16 residues. Trimming took 5 bases from V and 3 from J; bases not matched to a gene: 5. DNA of the CDR3: TGTGCCACCAGCCCTACTAGCGGGGGGTACTACAATGAGCAGTTCTTC. Translated: CATSPTSGGYYNEQFF.

This clonotype was observed many times. The CDR3 spells CASSARQGIGSPLHF. The CDR3, as DNA: TGTGCCAGCAGCGCCAGACAGGGAATCGGGTCACCCCTCCACTTT. The rearrangement links TRBV14 to TRBJ1-6; TRBD1 aligns across 7 bases. Trimming removed 5 bases from V and 10 bases from J; junction bases left unmatched: 11. The CDR3 is made up of 15 amino acids. Per the germline V gene, CDR1 is SGHDN and CDR2 is FVKESK.

This clonotype was seen at least ten times. The rearrangement links TRBV2 to TRBJ2-7; 11 nucleotides line up with TRBD1. Germline CDR1 SNHLY, CDR2 FYNNEI. CDR3 length equals 15 residues. V lost 6 bases to trimming and J lost 1 base; unmatched junction nucleotides: 5. The CDR3 DNA reads TGTGCCAGCAGCCAGGGACAGGGGGTGTCCTACGAGCAGTACTTC. Translated: CASSQGQGVSYEQYF.

This clonotype has ten or more counts. V is TRBV7-8 and J is TRBJ2-3, with D perhaps being TRBD1 or TRBD2 (5 bases each). Germline V gene data show CDR1 as SGHVS and CDR2 as FQNEAQ. The V and J ends lost 2 bases and 10 bases respectively, with 16 bases between them. There are 14 residues in the CDR3. This CDR3 is CASSLPPGGKAQYF. In DNA, the CDR3 is TGTGCCAGCAGCTTACCTCCTGGGGGAAAAGCGCAGTATTTT. Together with reference TRBV7-8 and TRBJ2-3, the CDR3 gives the full variable domain: GAGVSQSPRYKVAKRGQDVALRCDPISGHVSLFWYQQALGQGPEFLTYFQNEAQLDKSGLPSDRFFAERPEGSVSTLKIQRTQQEDSAVYLCASSLPPGGKAQYFGPGTRLTVL.

In its sample, this clonotype was seen many times. The chain couples TRBV20-1 to TRBJ2-3; D is possibly TRBD2 (5 bases). CDR1 is DFQATT, CDR2 SNEGSKA, per germline (reference sequence). Trimming shortened V by 4 bases and J by 2 bases, and 13 bases separated the two germline ends. The CDR3 consists of 14 residues. This CDR3 is CSAILADFTDTQYF. The CDR3 DNA reads TGCAGTGCTATCTTGGCGGACTTCACAGATACGCAGTATTTT.

This clonotype was observed a few times. This chain links TRBV28 with TRBJ1-5; 9 bases are shared with TRBD1. The V gene end was trimmed by 6 bases and the J gene end by 5 bases; junction bases not matched to a gene: 5. Germline loops: CDR1 MDHEN, CDR2 SYDVKM. The CDR3 consists of 14 residues. DNA for the CDR3: TGTGCCAGCAGCGAGGGACAGGGATATCAGCCCCAGCATTTT. Its translation: CASSEGQGYQPQHF.

This clonotype was recorded at least ten times. CDR3 region: CATGSQVYNEQFF. The CDR3 DNA sequence: TGTGCCACGGGGAGCCAGGTCTACAATGAGCAGTTCTTC. The V and J genes are TRBV25-1 and TRBJ2-1; a weak D match, TRBD2 (5 bases). V lost 10 bases, J lost 3 bases, and 13 bases lay in between. The germline V gene encodes CDR1 MGHDK and CDR2 SYGVNS. CDR3 length: 13 amino acids.

This clonotype was detected only a few times. This chain links TRBV3-1 with TRBJ2-3, with D possibly matching TRBD1 (5 bases). The CDR3 has 14 amino acids. Per germline, CDR1 LGHDT and CDR2 YNNKEL (reference sequence). Trimming shortened V by 1 base and J by 4 bases, and 9 bases separated the two germline ends. The CDR3 loop is CASSQVRGADTQYF. In DNA form, the CDR3 reads TGTGCCAGCAGCCAAGTTAGGGGCGCAGATACGCAGTATTTT.

This clonotype was observed at least ten times. The V gene is TRBV28, the J gene TRBJ1-4; weak D call: TRBD1 (5 bases). CDR3 length: 14 residues. Trimming removed 5 bases at V and 7 bases at J, with 14 bases between. In germline, CDR1 is MDHEN, CDR2 SYDVKM. Here the CDR3 DNA reads TGTGCCAGCAGTCCCTCGGGGCAGTTTGAAAAACTGTTTTTT. It is translated as CASSPSGQFEKLFF.